Below, one T cell receptor (beta chain) is given with its context. Its antigen is unknown. V trimming: 4 bases; J trimming: 4 bases; junction bases outside the gene matches: 4. The V gene's germline CDR1 is MNHEY and CDR2 SVGAGI. The CDR3 runs 14 residues. This entry comes from a study of early T cells in non-severe SARS-CoV-2 infection. Study-wide background: Unpaired chains resulted from sequencing bulk RNA of unsorted whole blood. Notes on the study in general: VDJdb matching, biased toward anti-spike CD8 responses, missed private and CD4 specificities.

TCRdb fed the 5' RACE reads into MiXCR, producing one record per CDR3 protein. Here the sample spans approximately 65,000 distinct CDR3 sequences, around 13% being singletons. The chain has TRBV6-5 and TRBJ1-2; 9 nucleotides agree with TRBD1. Sequencing was done on a sample of whole blood. The clonotype originates from an adult who was a healthcare worker with PCR-confirmed SARS-CoV-2 infection or an uninfected control (not recorded which). The CDR3 loop reads CASSSDRGIYGYTF. DNA for the CDR3: TGTGCCAGCAGTTCGGACAGGGGTATCTATGGCTACACCTTC.